This T cell receptor beta chain was sequenced in a study of shared T cell receptors in the human thymus. Repertoires were generated with immunoSEQ multiplex PCR, while TCRdb's copy carries only in-frame clones and drops some. The sample yields some 700,000 clones, 80% to 90% seen once. Concerning this clone itself: Other DNA sequences in this sample translate to the same CDR3.

This sample was also put to use in a study of human thymus T cells. Per that study: Those donating were healthy Finnish infants in corrective surgery for congenital heart defects. Gene usage (both V and J) appeared biased in thymic and blood repertoires.

The sequence was collected from a girl under two years old with a congenital heart defect. Sequencing used thymocytes.

The CDR3 DNA follows: TGTGCCAGCAGCTTAGTTGGCGGGACAGGGGCCTACGAGCAGTACTTC. This translates into CASSLVGGTGAYEQYF. The V gene is TRBV7-2, the J gene TRBJ2-7, with 10 bases identical to TRBD1. After removal of 1 base from V and 2 bases from J, the junction contained 5 bases not matched to a gene. The CDR3 runs 16 residues. CDR1 and CDR2 from the germline V gene are SGHTA and FQGNSA.